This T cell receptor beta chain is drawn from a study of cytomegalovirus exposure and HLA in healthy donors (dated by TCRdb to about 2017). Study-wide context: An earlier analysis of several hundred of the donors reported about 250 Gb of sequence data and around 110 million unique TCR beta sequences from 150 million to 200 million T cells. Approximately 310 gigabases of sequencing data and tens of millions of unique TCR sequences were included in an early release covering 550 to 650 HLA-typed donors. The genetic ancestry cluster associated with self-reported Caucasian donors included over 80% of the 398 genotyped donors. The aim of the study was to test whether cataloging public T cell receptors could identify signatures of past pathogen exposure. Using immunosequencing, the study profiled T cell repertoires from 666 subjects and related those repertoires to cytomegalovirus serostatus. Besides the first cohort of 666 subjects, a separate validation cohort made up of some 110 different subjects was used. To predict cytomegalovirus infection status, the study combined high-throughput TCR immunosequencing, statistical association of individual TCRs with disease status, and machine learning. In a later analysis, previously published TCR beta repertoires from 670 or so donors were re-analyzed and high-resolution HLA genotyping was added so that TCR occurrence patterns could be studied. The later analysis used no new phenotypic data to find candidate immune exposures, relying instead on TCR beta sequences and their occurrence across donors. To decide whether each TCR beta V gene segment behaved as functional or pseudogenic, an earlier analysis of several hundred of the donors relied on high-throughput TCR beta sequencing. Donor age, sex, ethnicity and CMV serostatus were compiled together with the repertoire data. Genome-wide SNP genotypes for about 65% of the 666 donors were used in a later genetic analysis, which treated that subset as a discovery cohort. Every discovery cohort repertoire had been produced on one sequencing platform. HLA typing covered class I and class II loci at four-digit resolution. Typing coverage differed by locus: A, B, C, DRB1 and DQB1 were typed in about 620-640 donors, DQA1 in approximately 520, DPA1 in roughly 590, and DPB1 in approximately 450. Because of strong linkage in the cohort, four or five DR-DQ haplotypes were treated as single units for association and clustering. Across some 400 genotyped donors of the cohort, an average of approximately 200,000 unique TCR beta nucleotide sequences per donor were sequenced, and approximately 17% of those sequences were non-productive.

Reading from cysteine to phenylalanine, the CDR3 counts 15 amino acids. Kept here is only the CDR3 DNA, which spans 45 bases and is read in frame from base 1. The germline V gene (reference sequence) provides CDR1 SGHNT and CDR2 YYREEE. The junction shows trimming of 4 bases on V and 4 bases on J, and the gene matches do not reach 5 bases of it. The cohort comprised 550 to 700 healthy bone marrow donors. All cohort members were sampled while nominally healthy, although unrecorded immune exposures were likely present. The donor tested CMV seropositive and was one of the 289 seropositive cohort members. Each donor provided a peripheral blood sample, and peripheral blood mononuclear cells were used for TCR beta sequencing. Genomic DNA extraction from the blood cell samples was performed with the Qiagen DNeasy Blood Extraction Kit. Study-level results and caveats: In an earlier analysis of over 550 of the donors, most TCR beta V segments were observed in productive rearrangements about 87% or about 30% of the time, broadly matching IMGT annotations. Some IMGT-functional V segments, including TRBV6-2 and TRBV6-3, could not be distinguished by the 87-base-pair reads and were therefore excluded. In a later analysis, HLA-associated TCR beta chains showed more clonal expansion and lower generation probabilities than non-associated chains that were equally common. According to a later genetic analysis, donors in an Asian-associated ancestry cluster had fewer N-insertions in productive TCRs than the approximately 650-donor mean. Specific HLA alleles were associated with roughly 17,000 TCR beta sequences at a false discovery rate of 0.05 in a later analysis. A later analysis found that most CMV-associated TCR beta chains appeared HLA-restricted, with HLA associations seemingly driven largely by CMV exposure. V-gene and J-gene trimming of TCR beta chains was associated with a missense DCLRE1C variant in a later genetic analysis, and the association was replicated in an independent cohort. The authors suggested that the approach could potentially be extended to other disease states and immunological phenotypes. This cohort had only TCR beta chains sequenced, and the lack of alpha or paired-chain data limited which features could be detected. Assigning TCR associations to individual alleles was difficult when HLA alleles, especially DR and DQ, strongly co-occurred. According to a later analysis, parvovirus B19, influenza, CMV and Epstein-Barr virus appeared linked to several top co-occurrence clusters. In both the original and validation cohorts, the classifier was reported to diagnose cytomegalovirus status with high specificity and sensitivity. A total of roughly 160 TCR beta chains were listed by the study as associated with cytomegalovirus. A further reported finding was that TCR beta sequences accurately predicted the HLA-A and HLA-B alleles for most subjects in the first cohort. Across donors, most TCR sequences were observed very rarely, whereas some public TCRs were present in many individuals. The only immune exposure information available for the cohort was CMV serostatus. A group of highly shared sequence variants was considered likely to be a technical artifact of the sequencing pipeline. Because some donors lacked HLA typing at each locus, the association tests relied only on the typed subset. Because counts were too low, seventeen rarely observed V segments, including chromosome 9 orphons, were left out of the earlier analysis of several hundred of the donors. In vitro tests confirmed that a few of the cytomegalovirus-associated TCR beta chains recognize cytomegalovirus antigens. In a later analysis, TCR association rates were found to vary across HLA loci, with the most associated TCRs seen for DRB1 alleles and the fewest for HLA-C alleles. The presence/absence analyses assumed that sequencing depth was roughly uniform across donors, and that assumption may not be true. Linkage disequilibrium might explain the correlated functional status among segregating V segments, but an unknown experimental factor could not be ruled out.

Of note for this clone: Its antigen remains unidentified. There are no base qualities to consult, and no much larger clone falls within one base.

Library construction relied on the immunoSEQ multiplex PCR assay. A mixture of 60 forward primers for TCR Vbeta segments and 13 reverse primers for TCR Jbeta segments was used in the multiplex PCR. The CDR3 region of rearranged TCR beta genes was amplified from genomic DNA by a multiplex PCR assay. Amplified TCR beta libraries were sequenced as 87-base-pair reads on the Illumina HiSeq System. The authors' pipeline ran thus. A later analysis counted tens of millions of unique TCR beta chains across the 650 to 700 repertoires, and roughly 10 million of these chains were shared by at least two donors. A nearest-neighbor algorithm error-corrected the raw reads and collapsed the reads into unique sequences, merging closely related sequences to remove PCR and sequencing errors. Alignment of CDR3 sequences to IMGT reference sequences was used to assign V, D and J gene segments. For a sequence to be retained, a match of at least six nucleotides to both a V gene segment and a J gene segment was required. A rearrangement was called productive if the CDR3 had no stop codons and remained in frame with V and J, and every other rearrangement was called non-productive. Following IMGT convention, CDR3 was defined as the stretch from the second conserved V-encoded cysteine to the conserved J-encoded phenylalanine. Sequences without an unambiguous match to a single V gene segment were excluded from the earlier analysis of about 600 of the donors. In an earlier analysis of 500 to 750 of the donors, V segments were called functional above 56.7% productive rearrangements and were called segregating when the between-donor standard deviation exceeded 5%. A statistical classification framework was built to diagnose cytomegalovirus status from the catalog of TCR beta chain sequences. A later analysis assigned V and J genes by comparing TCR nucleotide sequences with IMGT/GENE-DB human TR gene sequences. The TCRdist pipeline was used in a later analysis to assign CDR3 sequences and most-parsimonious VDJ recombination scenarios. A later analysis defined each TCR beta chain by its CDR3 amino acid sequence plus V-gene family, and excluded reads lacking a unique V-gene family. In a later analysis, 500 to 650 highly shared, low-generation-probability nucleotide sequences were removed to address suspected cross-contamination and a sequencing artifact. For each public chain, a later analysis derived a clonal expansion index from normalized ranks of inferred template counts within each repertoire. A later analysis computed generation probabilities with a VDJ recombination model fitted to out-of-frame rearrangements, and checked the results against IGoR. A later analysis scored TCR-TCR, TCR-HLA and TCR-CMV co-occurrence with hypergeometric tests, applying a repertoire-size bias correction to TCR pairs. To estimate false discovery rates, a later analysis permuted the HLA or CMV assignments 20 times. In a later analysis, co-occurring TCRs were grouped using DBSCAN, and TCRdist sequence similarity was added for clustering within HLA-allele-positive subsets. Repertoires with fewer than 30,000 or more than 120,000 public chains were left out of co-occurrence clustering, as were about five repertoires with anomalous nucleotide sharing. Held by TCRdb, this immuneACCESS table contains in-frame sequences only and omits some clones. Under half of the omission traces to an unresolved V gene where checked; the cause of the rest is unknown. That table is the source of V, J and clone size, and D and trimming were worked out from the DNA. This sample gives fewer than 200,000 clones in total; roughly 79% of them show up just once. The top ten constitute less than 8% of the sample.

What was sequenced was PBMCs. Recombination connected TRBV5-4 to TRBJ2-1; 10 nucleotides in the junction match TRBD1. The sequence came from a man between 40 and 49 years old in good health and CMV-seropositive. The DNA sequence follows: TGTGCCAGCAGCAGAGGACAGGGGGTTTACAATGAGCAGTTCTTC. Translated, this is CASSRGQGVYNEQFF.